What follows is one T cell receptor beta chain and its context. What it recognizes is unknown. Profiling relied on immunoSEQ multiplex PCR, and the TCRdb table lists in-frame clones only, not all of them. The data hold about 95,000 clones, with approximately 86% observed a single time. The data are from a study of radiation and T cells in renal cell carcinoma. Study at large: Nephrectomy followed 15 Gy stereotactic body radiation by 4 weeks. Overall study results and limits: Pretreatment tumor biopsies were lacking, so baseline clonotypes are unknown.

The time point denotes: baseline pretreatment blood. The treatment here: 15 Gy SBRT to primary tumor, nephrectomy 4 weeks later. After SBRT, blood was collected at 2 and 4 weeks, plus baseline. The CDR3 spans 13 residues. V dropped 6 bases and J dropped 5 bases, with 13 bases sitting between them. Per germline, CDR1 MNHNS and CDR2 SASEGT. V gene TRBV6-1 combines with J gene TRBJ1-1, with D perhaps TRBD1 (6 bases). The sequencing here drew on blood, taken from a patient whose treatment included radiotherapy and nephrectomy. The receptor's source is a man between 45 and 60 years old with renal cell carcinoma. The CDR3 loop is CASRLQGRTEAFF. CDR3 nucleotides: TGTGCCAGCAGACTACAGGGTCGGACTGAAGCTTTCTTT.